Here is one TCR beta chain with its context. Its specific antigen is unknown. No much larger clonotype is one base removed from it; base qualities were not supplied. This record comes from a study of T cells in Graves' hyperthyroidism and ophthalmopathy (dated by TCRdb to the late 2010s). The study in broad terms: Peripheral blood was sampled at the time of initial diagnosis, prior to any treatment. TCR V-J signatures able to tell the groups apart were searched for in a discovery cohort of approximately 95 patients, of whom roughly 42 had Graves' ophthalmopathy and roughly 59 had stable Graves' hyperthyroidism. Whether ophthalmopathy could be predicted prospectively was tested in an independent validation cohort made up of some 20 hyperthyroidism patients plus 17 patients who later progressed to ophthalmopathy. The 100 discovery patients were randomly split 7:3 into training and test sets. Thyroid tissue and blood T-cell repertoires from six Graves' hyperthyroidism patients were also compared in the study. Once sampling was done, hyperthyroidism patients were given methimazole at a starting dose of 30 mg daily, whereas ophthalmopathy patients were given high-dose intravenous methylprednisolone. The paper reports TCR Vbeta CDR3 sequencing of 135 peripheral blood samples: around 45 ophthalmopathy, fewer than 85 hyperthyroidism and roughly 17 progressor patients. Findings and caveats that apply to the study as a whole: During validation, the model predicted progression to ophthalmopathy a median of approximately six months ahead of onset, with around 70% sensitivity and 72.22% specificity. A 13 V-J signature model separated ophthalmopathy from stable hyperthyroidism, with roughly 88% sensitivity and 81.08% specificity in cross-validation and 80%/75% in testing. Most expanded thyroid clonotypes (frequency above 0.001) were also detected in blood, a finding suggesting that blood repertoires may reflect thyroid immune responses. No statistical method was used to set the sample size in advance, and investigators knew the group allocation.

The TCR beta CDR3 regions were amplified from RNA transcripts. For the first round of RT-PCR on the TCR CDR3, the HTBI primer set was used together with the Qiagen OneStep RT-PCR kit. Libraries were constructed in a second round of multiplex PCR, after which size selection and purification were carried out. The libraries were sequenced on an Illumina HiSeq2000 using paired-end 100 bp reads. The authors processed their data as follows. Raw data were processed with SOAPnuke, discarding reads with adapters, uncalled bases, mean Phred below 15, or no exact constant-primer or identifier match. High-quality paired reads were merged using COPE v1.2.5, and each unique nucleotide sequence was defined as a clonotype. MiTCR v1.1 was used to align the clonotypes against IMGT TRBV, TRBD and TRBJ reference segments. The analysis included only V-J combinations with a frequency above 0.0001, which together covered approximately 99% of the repertoires. A TCS score was defined as the ratio between F50 (clonal expansion) and ExV (chaos), using BLOSUM62-based TCRdist between CDR3 peptides within each V-J. Welch's t-statistics and random forest reduced roughly 530 V-J features to fewer than 15, which were used in a naive Bayes classifier (R e1071). Using fastp at Q25 and MiXCR, TCRdb reprocessed the public reads and kept productive beta chains. CDR3 protein sequences are deduplicated, and each keeps its most common genes and DNA. The V and J calls come from TCRdb's annotation, not from the publication. The table for this sample lists around 300,000 distinct CDR3 sequences; 20% to 25% of them were counted only once. Of the sample, 50% to 75% falls within the top ten clones.

The CDR3 measures 14 amino acids from cysteine to phenylalanine. Only the CDR3 DNA stays, 42 bases, in frame from base 1. V is reduced by 6 bases and J by 7 bases, leaving a spacing of 15 bases between them. In the ophthalmopathy patients, disease was moderately to severely active, with a Clinical Activity Score of 3 or more, a NOSPECS grade of 4 or more, and a duration of less than 3 months. The study excluded patients with uncontrolled infections, other autoimmune diseases, pregnancy or lactation. Diagnoses were based on clinical symptoms, serum thyroxine and TRAb, thyroid ultrasound and orbital computed tomography. PBMCs were isolated from about 10 ml of fresh peripheral blood by Ficoll-Paque density gradient centrifugation. Total RNA was extracted with Trizol reagent, and quality was checked on an Agilent 2100 Bioanalyzer.

Sequencing was performed on blood. The chain was built from TRBV12-3 or TRBV12-4 and TRBJ2-2; the D gene assignment is ambiguous. The receptor's source is a man aged 25-45 years with Graves' ophthalmopathy. The nucleotide sequence reads as follows: TGTGCCAGCAGGGACCCCGGATCGAACGGGGAGCTGTTTTTT. The translation is CASRDPGSNGELFF.